This T cell receptor beta chain emerged from a study of T cells in localized non-small cell lung cancer. Study findings and constraints: A single tumor region was sequenced, leaving heterogeneity possible. Appearances in adjacent lung were noted for a median approximately 61 of the top 100 tumor clones.

V dropped 5 bases and J dropped 0 bases, with 12 bases sitting between them. The CDR3 runs to 16 residues. The germline gives CDR1 SGHNT, CDR2 YYREEE (reference sequence). Note on this clone: Its matching antigen is unknown.

Profiled with immunoSEQ multiplex PCR; TCRdb holds only in-frame clones, not every one. Found here are under 20,000 clones, 75% to 90% of them singletons; the top ten hold around a quarter. The chain recombines TRBV5-4 with TRBJ2-6; D gene unclear. The sequence was collected from a female donor at least 60 years old with stage III squamous cell lung carcinoma. Material: peripheral blood, obtained before any cancer treatment. CDR3 nucleotides: TGTGCCAGCAGTCAGGACCGCTACTCTGGGGCCAACGTCCTGACTTTC. Its protein is CASSQDRYSGANVLTF.